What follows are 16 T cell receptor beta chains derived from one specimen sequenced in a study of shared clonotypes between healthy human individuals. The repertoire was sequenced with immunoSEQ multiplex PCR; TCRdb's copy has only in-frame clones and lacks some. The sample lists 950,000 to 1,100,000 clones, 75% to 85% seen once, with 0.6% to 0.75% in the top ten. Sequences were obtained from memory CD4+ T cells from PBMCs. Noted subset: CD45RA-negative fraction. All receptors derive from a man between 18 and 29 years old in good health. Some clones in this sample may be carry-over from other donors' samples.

The CDR3 sequence is CASSMRGLAGDTYEQYF. Written as DNA, the CDR3 is TGTGCCAGTAGTATGAGGGGGCTGGCGGGAGATACTTACGAGCAGTACTTC. The V call is TRBV19, the J call TRBJ2-7, with D perhaps being TRBD1 or TRBD2 (7 bases each). The CDR3 sequence is 17 residues long. Germline V gene lookup returns CDR1 LNHDA and CDR2 SQIVND (reference sequence). Trimming removed 3 bases from V and 4 bases from J, with 22 bases in between.

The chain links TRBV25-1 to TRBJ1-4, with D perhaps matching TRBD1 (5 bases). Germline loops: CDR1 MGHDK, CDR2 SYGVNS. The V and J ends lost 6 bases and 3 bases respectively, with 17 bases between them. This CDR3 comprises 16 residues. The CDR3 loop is CASRSGVGGANEKLFF. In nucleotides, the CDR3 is TGTGCCAGCAGGAGCGGGGTTGGGGGTGCTAATGAAAAACTGTTTTTT.

As DNA, the CDR3 is TGTGCCAGCAGCCATAATAGGGGGGGACAGATAATTCCCTACGAGCAGTACTTC. Its translation: CASSHNRGGQIIPYEQYF. The rearrangement joins TRBV7-9 to TRBJ2-7; D is possibly TRBD1 or TRBD2 (7 bases each). V was cut by 5 bases and J by 2 bases, with 25 bases left in between. CDR1 SEHNR and CDR2 FQNEAQ come from the germline V gene (reference sequence). The CDR3 totals 18 residues.

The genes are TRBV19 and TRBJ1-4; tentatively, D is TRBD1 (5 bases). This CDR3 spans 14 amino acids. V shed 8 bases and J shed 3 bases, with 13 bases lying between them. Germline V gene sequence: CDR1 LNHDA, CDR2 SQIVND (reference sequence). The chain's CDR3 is CASLARGANEKLFF. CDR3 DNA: TGTGCCAGTTTAGCCCGAGGGGCTAATGAAAAACTGTTTTTT.

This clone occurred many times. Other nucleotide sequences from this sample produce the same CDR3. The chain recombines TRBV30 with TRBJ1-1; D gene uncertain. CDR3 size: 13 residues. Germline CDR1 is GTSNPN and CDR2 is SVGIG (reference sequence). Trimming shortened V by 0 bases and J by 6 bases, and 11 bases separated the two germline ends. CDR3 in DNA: TGTGCCTGGAGTGTACTGTTAAGGTCTGAAGCTTTCTTT. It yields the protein CAWSVLLRSEAFF.

The CDR3 region has the DNA TGTGCCAGCAGCTTAGCGAGGGGGCACGATACGCAGTATTTT. Protein: CASSLARGHDTQYF. The rearrangement uses TRBV11-1 and TRBJ2-3; 7 nucleotides line up with TRBD1. This CDR3 has 14 amino acids. Germline V gives CDR1 SGHAT, CDR2 FQDESV (reference sequence). The J segment lost 6 bases and the V segment lost 0 bases, leaving 3 bases of the junction unmatched.

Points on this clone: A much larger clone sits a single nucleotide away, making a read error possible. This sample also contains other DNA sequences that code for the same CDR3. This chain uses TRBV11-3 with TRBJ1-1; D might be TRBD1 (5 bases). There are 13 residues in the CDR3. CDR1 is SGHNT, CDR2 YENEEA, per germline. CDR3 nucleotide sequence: TGTGCCAGCAGTTTAGATGAAGGGGCTGAAGCTTTCTTT. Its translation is CASSLDEGAEAFF.

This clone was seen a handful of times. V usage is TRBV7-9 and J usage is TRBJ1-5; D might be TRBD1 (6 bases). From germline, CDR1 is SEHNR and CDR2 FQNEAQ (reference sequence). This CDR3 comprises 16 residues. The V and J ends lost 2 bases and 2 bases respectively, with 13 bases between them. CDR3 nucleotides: TGTGCCAGCAGCTTAATGGGACACACGGGCAATCAGCCCCAGCATTTT. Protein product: CASSLMGHTGNQPQHF.

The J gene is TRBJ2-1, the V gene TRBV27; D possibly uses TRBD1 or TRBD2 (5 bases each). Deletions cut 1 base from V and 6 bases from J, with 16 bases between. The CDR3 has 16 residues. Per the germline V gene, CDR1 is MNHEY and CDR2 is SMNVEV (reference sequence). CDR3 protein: CASSLFGLPRGNEQFF. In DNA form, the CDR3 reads TGTGCCAGCAGTTTATTTGGGCTCCCGAGGGGCAATGAGCAGTTCTTC.

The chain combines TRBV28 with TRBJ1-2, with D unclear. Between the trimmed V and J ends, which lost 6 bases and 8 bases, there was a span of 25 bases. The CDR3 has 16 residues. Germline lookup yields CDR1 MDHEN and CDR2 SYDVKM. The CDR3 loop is CASRYFGDLAVGGYTF. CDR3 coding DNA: TGTGCCAGCAGATATTTTGGCGATCTAGCGGTAGGCGGCTACACCTTC.

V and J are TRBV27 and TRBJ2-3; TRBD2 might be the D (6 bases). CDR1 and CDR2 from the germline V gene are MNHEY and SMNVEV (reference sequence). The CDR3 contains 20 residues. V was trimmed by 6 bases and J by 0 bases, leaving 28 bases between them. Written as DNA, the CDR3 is TGTGCCAGCAGAGGGCGGGGACCGCCTGCTTTGGGAACTAGCACAGATACGCAGTATTTT. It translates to CASRGRGPPALGTSTDTQYF.

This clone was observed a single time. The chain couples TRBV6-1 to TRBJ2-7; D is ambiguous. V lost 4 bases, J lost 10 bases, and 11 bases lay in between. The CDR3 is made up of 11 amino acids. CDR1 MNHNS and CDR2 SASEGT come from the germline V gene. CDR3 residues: CASSVKVDQYF. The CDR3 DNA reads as TGTGCCAGCAGTGTAAAGGTGGATCAGTACTTC.

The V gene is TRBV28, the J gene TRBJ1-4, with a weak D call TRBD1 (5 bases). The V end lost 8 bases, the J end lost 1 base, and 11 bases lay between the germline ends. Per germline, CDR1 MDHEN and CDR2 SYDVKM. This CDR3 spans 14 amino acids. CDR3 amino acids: CASGGWGTNEKLFF. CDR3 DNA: TGTGCCAGCGGGGGATGGGGAACTAATGAAAAACTGTTTTTT.

CDR3 amino acids: CASSLQTGENTEAFF. The CDR3 coding sequence is TGTGCCAGCAGCTTACAAACAGGAGAGAACACTGAAGCTTTCTTT. The gene calls are TRBV7-3 and TRBJ1-1; perhaps TRBD1 as D (5 bases). Trimming pared 2 bases from V and 1 base from J, leaving 11 bases between. The CDR3 is 15 residues long. Per germline, CDR1 SGHTA and CDR2 FQGTGA.

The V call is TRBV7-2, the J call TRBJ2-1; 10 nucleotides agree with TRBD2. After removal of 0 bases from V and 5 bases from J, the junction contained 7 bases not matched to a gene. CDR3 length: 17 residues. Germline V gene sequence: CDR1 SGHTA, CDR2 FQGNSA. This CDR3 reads CASSLALSAGGNNEQFF. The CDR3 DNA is TGTGCCAGCAGCTTAGCGCTCTCAGCGGGAGGGAACAATGAGCAGTTCTTC.

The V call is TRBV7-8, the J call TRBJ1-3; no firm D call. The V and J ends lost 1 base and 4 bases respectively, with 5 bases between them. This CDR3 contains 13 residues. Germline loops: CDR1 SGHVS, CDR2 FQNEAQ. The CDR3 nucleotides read TGTGCCAGCAGCTTAGATCCCGGAAACACCATATATTTT. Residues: CASSLDPGNTIYF.